This is a list of T cell receptor beta chains from one sample in a study of tumor-infiltrating lymphocytes in primary liver carcinoma. MiXCR, applied by TCRdb to the multiplex PCR reads, yields one record per CDR3 protein. This sample carries 75,000 to 80,000 distinct CDR3 sequences, 69% of them seen once, and the ten largest clones take 26%. Sequenced: tumor-adjacent normal liver tissue. These receptors came from a man aged 35-49 years with primary liver carcinoma and hepatitis B virus infection. CDR3s include the opening cysteine and the closing phenylalanine or tryptophan. D genes are given only for firm matches. Only some rows state a clone size, as once, few, many or a class for expanded clones.

. | TRBJ2-7 | TRBV28 | . | CASSSSSNYELYF | TGTGCCAGCAGTTCGTCATCAAACTACGAGCTGTACTTC
many | TRBJ2-6 | TRBV11-2 | . | CASSLDRGSGANVLTF | TGTGCCAGCAGCTTAGATCGGGGTTCTGGGGCCAACGTCTTGACTTTC
once | TRBJ2-7 | TRBV4-1 | . | CASNQVPPYEQYF | TGCGCCAGCAACCAGGTCCCGCCCTACGAGCAGTACTTC
. | TRBJ2-6 | TRBV5-6 | TRBD1 | CASSLITQGALRSDANVLTF | TGTGCCAGCAGCTTGATCACGCAGGGGGCGCTCCGGTCTGATGCCAACGTCCTGACTTTC
few | TRBJ1-4 | TRBV11-2 | . | CASSLGSSLEKLFF | TGTGCCAGCAGCTTAGGAAGCAGCCTTGAAAAACTGTTTTTT
. | TRBJ2-7 | TRBV6-1 | TRBD2 | CAGTAGLALYEQYF | TGTGCCGGCACTGCGGGACTAGCGCTCTACGAGCAGTACTTC
. | TRBJ2-7 | TRBV6-1 | . | CASNQAVIGHEQYF | TGTGCCAGCAATCAGGCTGTAATTGGGCACGAGCAGTACTTC
many | TRBJ2-1 | TRBV7-8 | TRBD1 | CASSLQGAGSYNEQFF | TGTGCCAGCAGCTTACAGGGGGCAGGGTCCTACAATGAGCAGTTCTTC
once | TRBJ2-2 | TRBV5-5 | . | CASNLGWTNTGGLFF | TGTGCCAGCAACTTGGGTTGGACGAACACCGGGGGGCTGTTTTTT
medium-sized | TRBJ2-5 | TRBV11-1 | . | CASSWAPREETQYF | TGTGCCAGCAGCTGGGCCCCCCGAGAGGAGACCCAGTACTTC
many | TRBJ2-7 | TRBV16 | TRBD1 | CASSHGQGYPYEQYF | TGTGCCAGCAGCCATGGACAGGGTTATCCCTACGAGCAGTACTTC
. | TRBJ1-5 | TRBV6-2/TRBV6-3 | . | CASSYFGTGSNQPHHF | .
many | TRBJ2-1 | TRBV11-2 | . | CASSPEYNEQFF | TGTGCCAGCAGCCCGGAGTACAATGAGCAGTTCTTC
many | TRBJ2-1 | TRBV29-1 | . | CSGRAGGGNEQFF | TGCAGCGGTCGGGCAGGTGGGGGGAATGAGCAGTTCTTC
medium-sized | TRBJ2-2 | TRBV5-6 | TRBD1 | CASSIGTGVTGELFF | TGTGCCAGCAGTATCGGGACAGGGGTCACCGGGGAGCTGTTTTTT
. | TRBJ2-1 | TRBV29-1 | . | CSVHQRGNEQFF | TGCAGCGTCCACCAGAGAGGCAATGAGCAGTTCTTC
. | TRBJ2-6 | TRBV6-5 | . | CASSSVAGANVLIF | TGTGCCAGCAGTTCCGTCGCAGGGGCCAACGTCCTGATTTTC
many | TRBJ2-3 | TRBV29-1 | TRBD1 | CSVGVTGVRDTQYF | TGCAGCGTTGGGGTGACAGGGGTCCGAGATACGCAGTATTTT
. | TRBJ1-5 | TRBV10-2 | . | CTSSESGQPQHF | TGCACCAGCAGCGAGTCGGGTCAGCCCCAGCATTTT
few | TRBJ1-1 | TRBV6-6 | . | CASSYSRGGRRATEAFF | TGTGCCAGCAGTTACTCGAGGGGAGGGAGAAGGGCCACTGAAGCTTTCTTT